This record concerns one TCR beta chain sequence. Its cognate antigen is unknown. The primer mix had 60 Vbeta and 13 Jbeta primers. Generated by immunoSEQ multiplex PCR, the TCRdb table keeps only in-frame clones and is missing some. The repertoire holds over 150,000 clones, with 80% to 90% as singletons. The source of the sample is a study of cytomegalovirus exposure and HLA in healthy donors. General study findings and limits: Sequencing likely caused a cluster of highly shared sequence variants.

Germline V CDR1 and CDR2: LNHDA, SQIVND (reference sequence). V was pared by 7 bases and J by 3 bases, with 5 bases of the junction left unmatched. This CDR3 is 13 amino acids long. This TCR came from a woman between 50 and 59 years old in good health and CMV-seronegative. The chain employs TRBV19 and TRBJ1-2; 7 bases are shared with TRBD1. The source material was PBMCs. The CDR3 spells CASKTTGDYGYTF. CDR3 nucleotide sequence: TGTGCCAGTAAAACAACAGGGGACTATGGCTACACCTTC. The full variable domain, with the rest looked up from reference TRBV19 and TRBJ1-2, is DGGITQSPKYLFRKEGQNVTLSCEQNLNHDAMYWYRQDPGQGLRLIYYSQIVNDFQKGDIAEGYSVSREKKESFPLTVTSAQKNPTAFYLCASKTTGDYGYTFGSGTRLTVV.